Below, 15 T cell receptor beta chains from the same sample are listed, as sequenced in a study of T cell responses to AZD1222 COVID-19 vaccine. Repertoires were generated with immunoSEQ multiplex PCR, while TCRdb's copy carries only in-frame clones and drops some. The sample records some 140,000 clones, 88% being singletons. This material consisted of peripheral blood, taken on day 0 of AZD1222 vaccination. Every receptor here comes from an adult in good health.

The chain's CDR3 is CASSTPRGRGYTF. As DNA, the CDR3 is TGTGCCAGCAGCACCCCGCGGGGCCGTGGCTACACCTTC. The chain links TRBV28 to TRBJ1-2, with D maybe TRBD1 (5 bases). This CDR3 contains 13 residues. The germline V gene has CDR1 MDHEN and CDR2 SYDVKM. Trimming shortened V by 6 bases and J by 7 bases, and 15 bases separated the two germline ends.

The chain uses TRBV14 and TRBJ1-4; 7 bases fit TRBD1. The CDR3 spans 16 residues. Per germline, CDR1 SGHDN and CDR2 FVKESK. Trimming took 6 bases from V and 1 from J; bases not matched to a gene: 8. The DNA for the CDR3 is TGTGCCAGCAGTCCCGGGAGGGGGCTAACTAATGAAAAACTGTTTTTT. It specifies CASSPGRGLTNEKLFF.

The CDR3 bases are TGTGCCAGCAGTTTCGGGGGGACCTCTTTCGCTTTCTTT. Its protein is CASSFGGTSFAFF. V usage is TRBV27 and J usage is TRBJ1-1, with D tentatively TRBD1 (5 bases). V lost 3 bases, J lost 11 bases, and 16 bases lay in between. The CDR3 is made up of 13 amino acids. The germline CDR1 and CDR2 sequences are MNHEY and SMNVEV (reference sequence).

The J gene is TRBJ1-1, the V gene TRBV2, with 10 bases aligning to TRBD1. Germline CDR1 reads SNHLY; CDR2 reads FYNNEI. Trimming took 4 bases from V and 2 from J; bases not matched to a gene: 7. The CDR3 is made up of 16 amino acids. Here the CDR3 reads CASSGDRGLVNTEAFF. DNA for the CDR3: TGTGCCAGCAGTGGGGACAGGGGTTTGGTAAACACTGAAGCTTTCTTT.

The V call is TRBV7-9, the J call TRBJ2-3, with D perhaps TRBD1 (7 bases). From germline, CDR1 is SEHNR and CDR2 FQNEAQ (reference sequence). This CDR3 is 15 amino acids long. Trimming took 2 bases from V and 4 from J, leaving 13 bases between them. CDR3 bases: TGTGCCAGCAGCTTACAGGGGGAGGCCGCAGATACGCAGTATTTT. It codes for CASSLQGEAADTQYF.

The rearrangement joins TRBV9 to TRBJ1-3, with 7 bases matching TRBD1. CDR1 and CDR2 from the germline V gene are SGDLS and YYNGEE. The J segment lost 3 bases and the V segment lost 5 bases, leaving 8 bases of the junction unmatched. This CDR3 spans 15 amino acids. The CDR3 is CASSLTGMGGNTIYF. CDR3 DNA: TGTGCCAGCAGTCTGACAGGGATGGGTGGAAACACCATATATTTT.

The chain combines TRBV3-1 (or the pseudogene TRBV3-2) with TRBJ2-7, with TRBD1 matching 7 bases. There are 14 residues in the CDR3. V dropped 6 bases and J dropped 4; count of bases not matched to a gene: 9. In germline, CDR1 is LGHDT, CDR2 YNNKEL (reference sequence). The chain's CDR3 is CASSKGAEMYEQYF. CDR3 DNA sequence: TGTGCCAGCAGTAAGGGGGCGGAAATGTACGAGCAGTACTTC.

This clone occurred a few times. The rearrangement links TRBV29-1 to TRBJ1-1, with D hard to call. The CDR3 totals 11 residues. Trimming removed 4 bases at V and 4 bases at J, with 7 bases between. CDR1 is SQVTM, CDR2 ANQGSEA, per germline. The CDR3 region has the DNA TGCAGCGTTGGAGAAAGCACTGAAGCTTTCTTT. As protein: CSVGESTEAFF.

The chain couples TRBV7-2 to TRBJ1-3; no clear D gene. The CDR3 is 14 amino acids. The V end was cut by 3 bases, the J end by 4 bases, with 10 bases between. CDR1 and CDR2 (germline): SGHTA, FQGNSA. CDR3 DNA sequence: TGTGCCAGCAGCTTGAGCACAACCGGAAACACCATATATTTT. The encoded protein is CASSLSTTGNTIYF.

CDR3: CASSYLKRATYGYTF. The CDR3 DNA reads as TGTGCCAGCAGTTACCTGAAAAGGGCCACCTATGGCTACACCTTC. The chain is built from TRBV28 and TRBJ1-2, with unresolved D. V was cut by 4 bases and J by 4 bases, with 16 bases left in between. CDR1 is MDHEN, CDR2 SYDVKM, per germline. The CDR3 is 15 residues long.

This clone was recorded once. The chain couples TRBV29-1 to TRBJ2-5, with D perhaps being TRBD1 or TRBD2 (6 bases each). V lost 6 bases to trimming and J lost 5 bases, with 16 bases between them. The CDR3 contains 13 residues. CDR1 is SQVTM, CDR2 ANQGSEA, per germline. The chain's CDR3 is CSVGGGGRETQYF. The CDR3 DNA reads TGCAGCGTGGGCGGAGGGGGTAGGGAGACCCAGTACTTC.

The chain combines TRBV11-2 with TRBJ2-3; D is unresolved. This CDR3 spans 15 amino acids. V was clipped by 1 base and J by 5 bases, with 13 bases between them. Per germline, CDR1 SGHAT and CDR2 FQNNGV. In DNA form, the CDR3 reads TGTGCCAGCAGCTTAGGGTCTCTCTTTGGAGATACGCAGTATTTT. Translation: CASSLGSLFGDTQYF.

This sequence joins TRBV18 and TRBJ1-1; TRBD1 is a possible D gene (6 bases). CDR3 size: 15 residues. Between the trimmed V and J ends, which lost 2 bases and 4 bases, there was a span of 14 bases. CDR1 and CDR2 (germline): KGHSH, LQKENI. The CDR3 DNA follows: TGTGCCAGCTCACCAGCTACAGGGTCGGTCACTGAAGCTTTCTTT. It encodes CASSPATGSVTEAFF.

The rearrangement links TRBV19 to TRBJ1-2; possible D gene TRBD1, 6 bases. The V gene's germline CDR1 is LNHDA and CDR2 SQIVND (reference sequence). This CDR3 has 16 amino acids. V lost 7 bases and J lost 4, with 22 bases in between. CDR3 in amino acids: CASKRQGTLFSYGYTF. CDR3 nucleotides: TGTGCCAGTAAGAGGCAGGGGACTCTTTTCTCCTATGGCTACACCTTC.

This chain links TRBV3-1 (or the pseudogene TRBV3-2) with TRBJ1-5; possibly TRBD1 for D (5 bases). The CDR3 contains 13 residues. Between the trimmed V and J ends, which lost 9 bases and 5 bases, there was a span of 14 bases. Germline V gives CDR1 LGHDT, CDR2 YNNKEL (reference sequence). The CDR3 DNA reads as TGTGCCAGTGCCGGGGGGGAGTATCAGCCCCAGCATTTT. Its protein is CASAGGEYQPQHF.